This T cell receptor (beta chain) was recorded in a study of monozygotic twins with inflammatory bowel disease. Study outcomes and limitations: For IBD patients, clonotypes shared with others were fewer than for healthy twins, especially with disease activity. Twins classed as concordant or discordant showed no difference in repertoire similarity, possibly from limited power.

Total RNA amounting to about 3,500 ng went into each TCR library. One entry per CDR3 protein, without DNA, is what TCRdb gives after re-calling the 5' RACE reads. The sample table sets out about 160,000 distinct CDR3 sequences. Points on this clonotype: Its target is not known.

CDR3 length: 14 residues. Germline assignment: CDR1 SGHTA and CDR2 FQGNSA. The chain links TRBV7-2 to TRBJ2-7; TCRdb selects TRBD1, and the lack of DNA leaves this call unchecked. The receptor was derived from a human donor with ulcerative colitis or Crohn's disease, or a healthy co-twin of an affected twin (not recorded which). The sample was blood. CDR3 amino acids: CASSLNRASDEQYF.